What follows is one T cell receptor (beta chain) and its context. These data originate in a study of blood T cell repertoires in COVID-19. Study summary: The United States, Italy and Spain supplied acute and convalescent COVID-19 samples. The cDNA or gDNA used as material had been derived from T cells, B-cell-depleted T cells, or PBMCs.

Per the original methods: Counts of nucleated cells, estimated from reference gene primer amplification, were obtained. TCRdb's copy holds only in-frame clones and misses some; the assay was immunoSEQ multiplex PCR. The DNA gave D and trimming, while V, J and clone size come from that table. The sample yields roughly 290,000 clones, around 89% seen once. Germline values: CDR1 SNHLY, CDR2 FYNNEI. V lost 3 bases to trimming and J lost 7 bases; unmatched junction nucleotides: 8. The length of the CDR3 is 15 residues. The specimen was peripheral blood. The clonotype was recovered from a man aged 25 to 40 with acute or convalescent COVID-19. The chain uses TRBV2 and TRBJ1-5; 8 nucleotides line up with TRBD1. The CDR3: CASSDDRGRGQPQHF. The CDR3 DNA sequence: TGTGCCAGCAGTGATGACAGGGGTAGAGGACAGCCCCAGCATTTT.